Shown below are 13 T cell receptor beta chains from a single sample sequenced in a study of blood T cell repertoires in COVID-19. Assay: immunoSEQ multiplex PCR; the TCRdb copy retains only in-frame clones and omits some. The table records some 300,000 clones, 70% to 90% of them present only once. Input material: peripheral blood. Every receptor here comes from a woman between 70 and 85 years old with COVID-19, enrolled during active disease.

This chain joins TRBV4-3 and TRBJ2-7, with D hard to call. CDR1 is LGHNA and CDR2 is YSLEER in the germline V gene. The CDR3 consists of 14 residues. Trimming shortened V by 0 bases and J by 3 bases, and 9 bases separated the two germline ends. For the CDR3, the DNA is TGCGCCAGCAGCCAAGACCGAGATTACTACGAGCAGTACTTC. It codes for CASSQDRDYYEQYF.

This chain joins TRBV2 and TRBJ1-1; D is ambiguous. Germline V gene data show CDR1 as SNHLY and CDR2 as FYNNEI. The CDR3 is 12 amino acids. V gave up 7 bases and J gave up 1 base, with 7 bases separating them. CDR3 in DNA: TGTGCCAGCAATCGGGAGAACACTGAAGCTTTCTTT. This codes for CASNRENTEAFF. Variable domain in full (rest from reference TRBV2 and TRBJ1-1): EPEVTQTPSHQVTQMGQEVILRCVPISNHLYFYWYRQILGQKVEFLVSFYNNEISEKSEIFDDQFSVERPDGSNFTLKIRSTKLEDSAMYFCASNRENTEAFFGQGTRLTVV.

Here the CDR3 reads CASSFPTGGPYEQYF. The CDR3 DNA reads as TGTGCCAGCAGCTTCCCGACAGGGGGCCCTTACGAGCAGTACTTC. The chain is built from TRBV7-2 and TRBJ2-7; the match to TRBD1 covers 10 bases. The CDR3 contains 15 residues. V trimming: 3 bases; J trimming: 4 bases; junction bases outside the gene matches: 6. The germline gives CDR1 SGHTA, CDR2 FQGNSA.

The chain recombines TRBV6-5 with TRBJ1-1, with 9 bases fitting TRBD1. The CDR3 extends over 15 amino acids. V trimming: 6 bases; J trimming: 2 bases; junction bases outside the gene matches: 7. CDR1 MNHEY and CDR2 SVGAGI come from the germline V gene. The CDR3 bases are TGTGCCAGCAGGAGCCGGGACAGGGAAAACACTGAAGCTTTCTTT. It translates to CASRSRDRENTEAFF.

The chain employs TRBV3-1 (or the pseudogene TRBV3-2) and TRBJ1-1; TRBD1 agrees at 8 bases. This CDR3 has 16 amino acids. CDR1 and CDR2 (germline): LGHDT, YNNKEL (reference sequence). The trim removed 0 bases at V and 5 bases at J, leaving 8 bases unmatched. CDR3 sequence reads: CASSQDGQGARTEAFF. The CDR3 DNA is TGTGCCAGCAGCCAAGATGGGCAGGGGGCTAGGACTGAAGCTTTCTTT.

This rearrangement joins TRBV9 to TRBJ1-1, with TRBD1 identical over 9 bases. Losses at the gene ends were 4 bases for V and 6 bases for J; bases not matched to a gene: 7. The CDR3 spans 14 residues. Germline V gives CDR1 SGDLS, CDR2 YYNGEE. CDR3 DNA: TGTGCCAGCAGCAAGCAGACAGGGGGGGCTGAAGCTTTCTTT. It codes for CASSKQTGGAEAFF.

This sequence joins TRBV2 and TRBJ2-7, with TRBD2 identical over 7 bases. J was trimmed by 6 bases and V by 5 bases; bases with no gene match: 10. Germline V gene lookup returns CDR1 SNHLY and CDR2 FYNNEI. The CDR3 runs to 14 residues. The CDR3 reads CASSWEGSLGEQYF. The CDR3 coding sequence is TGTGCCAGCAGTTGGGAGGGGTCTTTGGGCGAGCAGTACTTC. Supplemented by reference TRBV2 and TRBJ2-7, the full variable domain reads EPEVTQTPSHQVTQMGQEVILRCVPISNHLYFYWYRQILGQKVEFLVSFYNNEISEKSEIFDDQFSVERPDGSNFTLKIRSTKLEDSAMYFCASSWEGSLGEQYFGPGTRLTVT.

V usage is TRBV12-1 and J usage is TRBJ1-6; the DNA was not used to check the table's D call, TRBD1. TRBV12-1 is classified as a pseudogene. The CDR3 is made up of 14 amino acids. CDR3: CASSSPKGNSPLHF. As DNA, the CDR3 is TGTGCCAGCAGCTCCCCCAAGGGGAATTCACCCCTCCACTTT.

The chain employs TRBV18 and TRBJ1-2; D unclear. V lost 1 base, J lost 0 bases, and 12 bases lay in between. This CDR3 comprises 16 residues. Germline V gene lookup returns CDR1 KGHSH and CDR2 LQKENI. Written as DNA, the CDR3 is TGTGCCAGCTCACCACTTAGCGGAGAAGCTAACTATGGCTACACCTTC. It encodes CASSPLSGEANYGYTF.

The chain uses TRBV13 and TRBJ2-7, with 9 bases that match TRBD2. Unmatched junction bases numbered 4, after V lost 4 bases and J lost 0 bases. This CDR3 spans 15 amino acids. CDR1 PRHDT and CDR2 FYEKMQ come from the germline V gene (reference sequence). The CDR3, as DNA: TGTGCCAGCAGCTCGCTGACTAGCGGCTCCTACGAGCAGTACTTC. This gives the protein CASSSLTSGSYEQYF.

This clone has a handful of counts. The CDR3 sequence is CASSPRTVTGELFF. The DNA for the CDR3 is TGTGCCAGCTCACCGAGGACAGTGACCGGGGAGCTGTTTTTT. J is TRBJ2-2 and V is TRBV18; possibly TRBD1 for D (6 bases). The V gene lost 3 bases and the J gene lost 5 bases, with 10 bases spanning the gap. Germline CDR1 reads KGHSH; CDR2 reads LQKENI. CDR3 length: 14 amino acids.

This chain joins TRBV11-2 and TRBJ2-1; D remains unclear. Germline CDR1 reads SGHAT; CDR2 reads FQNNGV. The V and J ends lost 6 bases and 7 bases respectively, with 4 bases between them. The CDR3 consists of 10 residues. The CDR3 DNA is TGTGCCAGCAGTAGTAATGAGCAGTTCTTC. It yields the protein CASSSNEQFF.

The CDR3 sequence: CAISDRYYGYTF. CDR3 nucleotide sequence: TGTGCCATCAGTGACAGATACTATGGCTACACCTTC. The gene calls are TRBV10-3 and TRBJ1-2; D is uncertain. Germline CDR1 is ENHRY and CDR2 is SYGVKD. The CDR3 extends over 12 amino acids. V was cut by 3 bases and J by 3 bases, with 5 bases left in between.